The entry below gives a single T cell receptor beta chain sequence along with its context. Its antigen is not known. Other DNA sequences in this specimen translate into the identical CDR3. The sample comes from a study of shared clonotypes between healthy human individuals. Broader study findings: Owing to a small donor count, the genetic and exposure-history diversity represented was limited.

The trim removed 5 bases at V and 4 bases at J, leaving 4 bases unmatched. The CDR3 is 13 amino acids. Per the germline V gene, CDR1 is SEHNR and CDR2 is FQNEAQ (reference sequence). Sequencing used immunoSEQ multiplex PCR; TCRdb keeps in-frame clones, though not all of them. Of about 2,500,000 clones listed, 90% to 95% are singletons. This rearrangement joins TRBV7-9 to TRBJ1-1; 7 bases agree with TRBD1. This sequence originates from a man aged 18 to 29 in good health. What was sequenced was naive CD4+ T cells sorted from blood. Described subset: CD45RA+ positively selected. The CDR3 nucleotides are TGTGCCAGCAGCCGTCAGGGGGGCACTGAAGCTTTCTTT. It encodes CASSRQGGTEAFF.